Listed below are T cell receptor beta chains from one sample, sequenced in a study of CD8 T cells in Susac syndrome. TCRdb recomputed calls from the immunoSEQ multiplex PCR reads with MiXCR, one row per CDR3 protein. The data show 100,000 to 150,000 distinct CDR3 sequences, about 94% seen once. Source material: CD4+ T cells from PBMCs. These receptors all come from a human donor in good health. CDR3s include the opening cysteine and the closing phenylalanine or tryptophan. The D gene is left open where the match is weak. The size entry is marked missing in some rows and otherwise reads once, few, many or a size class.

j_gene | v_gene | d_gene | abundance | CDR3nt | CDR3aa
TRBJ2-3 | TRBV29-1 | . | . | TGCAGCATACGTTGGGATGGCACAGATACGCAGTATTTT | CSIRWDGTDTQYF
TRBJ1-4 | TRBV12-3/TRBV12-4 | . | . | TGTGCCAGCAGTTCTCACAGGGAGGATGAAAAACTGTTTTTT | CASSSHREDEKLFF
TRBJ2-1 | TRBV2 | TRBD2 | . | TGTGCCAGCGTCCTGGGACTAGCGGGAGCAAGGACCTACAATGAGCAGTTCTTC | CASVLGLAGARTYNEQFF
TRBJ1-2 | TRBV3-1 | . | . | TGTGCCAGCAGCCCCCTGACCCAAATCTATGGCTACACCTTC | CASSPLTQIYGYTF
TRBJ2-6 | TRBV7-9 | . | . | TGTGCCAGCAGCTCCTTAGCGATCAGCTCTGGGGCCAACGTCCTGACTTTC | CASSSLAISSGANVLTF
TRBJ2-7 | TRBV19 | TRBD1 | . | TGTGCCAGTAGTATAGGCGGACAGGCGACTTACGAGCAGTACTTC | CASSIGGQATYEQYF
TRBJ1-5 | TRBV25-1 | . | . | TGTGCCAGCAGTGAGTCCGGAGGTGGTCAGCCCCAGCATTTT | CASSESGGGQPQHF
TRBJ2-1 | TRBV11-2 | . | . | TGTGCCAGCAGCTCCCGGTTGACTGGCAATGAGCAGTTCTTC | CASSSRLTGNEQFF
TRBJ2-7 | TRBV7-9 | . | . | TGTGCCAGCAGCCGCCTCGACAACGAGCAGTACTTC | CASSRLDNEQYF
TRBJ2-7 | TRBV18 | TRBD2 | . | TGTGCCAGCTCACCTCGGCGGGAGAACGAGCAGTACTTC | CASSPRRENEQYF
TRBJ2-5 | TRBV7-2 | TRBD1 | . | TGTGCCAGCAGCCACGACAGGGTGGGAGAGACCCAGTACTTC | CASSHDRVGETQYF
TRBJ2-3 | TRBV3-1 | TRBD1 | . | TGTGCCAGCAGCCGGGGACAGGGGAAGGGAGATACGCAGTATTTT | CASSRGQGKGDTQYF
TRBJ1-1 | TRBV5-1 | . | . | TGCGCCAGCAGCCTCGGCCTAGCGAGCACTGAAGCTTTCTTT | CASSLGLASTEAFF
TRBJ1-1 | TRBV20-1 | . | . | TGCAGTGCTACACAAGGAAGAGGGGCTGAAGCTTTCTTT | CSATQGRGAEAFF
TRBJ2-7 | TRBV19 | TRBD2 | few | TGTGCCAGTAGTGCCACTAGCGGGCCACTCTCGGAGGAGCAGTACTTC | CASSATSGPLSEEQYF
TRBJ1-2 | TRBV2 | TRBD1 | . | TGTGCCAGCAGGGACAGGGCAGTAGGTGGCTACACCTTC | CASRDRAVGGYTF
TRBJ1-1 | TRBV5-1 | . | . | TGCGCCAGCAGCTTGGAGACCAGAAGCACTGAAGCTTTCTTT | CASSLETRSTEAFF
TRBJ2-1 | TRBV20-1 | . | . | TGCAGTGCGCTGACAATATCCTACAATGAGCAGTTCTTC | CSALTISYNEQFF
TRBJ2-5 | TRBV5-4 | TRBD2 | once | TGTGCCAGCAGCTTGCTAGCGGAGGGGCAAGAGACCCAGTACTTC | CASSLLAEGQETQYF
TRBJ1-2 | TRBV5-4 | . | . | TGTGCCAGCAGCTTGGGGCAGCGCTATGGCTACACCTTC | CASSLGQRYGYTF
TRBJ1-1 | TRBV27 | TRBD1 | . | TGTGCCAGCCTAGGGACAGCACGATCTGAAGCTTTCTTT | CASLGTARSEAFF
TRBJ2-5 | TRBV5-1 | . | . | TGCGCCAGCAGCTTGGTTGTTGAAGAGACCCAGTACTTC | CASSLVVEETQYF
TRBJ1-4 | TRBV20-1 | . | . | TGCAGTGCTGTAGACATTGCAACTAATGAAAAACTGTTTTTT | CSAVDIATNEKLFF
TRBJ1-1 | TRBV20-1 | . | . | TGCAGTGCTGGACGGACGGGACGTCGCTCTGAAGCTTTCTTT | CSAGRTGRRSEAFF
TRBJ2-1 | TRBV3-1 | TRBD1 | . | TGTGCCAGCAGCCCACGGGACAGGGGTGATGAGCAGTTCTTC | CASSPRDRGDEQFF
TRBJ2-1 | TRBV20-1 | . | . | TGCAGTGCGGCGGGACCCACCCGGTGGAGCTCCTACAATGAGCAGTTCTTC | CSAAGPTRWSSYNEQFF
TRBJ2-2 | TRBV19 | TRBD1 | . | TGTGCCAGTAGTCCCAGACAGGGCAACACCGGGGAGCTGTTTTTT | CASSPRQGNTGELFF
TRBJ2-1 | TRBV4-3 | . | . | TGCGCCAGCAGCCAAGACGACTACAATGAGCAGTTCTTC | CASSQDDYNEQFF